The rows below give T cell receptor beta chains drawn from one sample of a study of blood T cell repertoires in COVID-19. Produced via immunoSEQ multiplex PCR; TCRdb's table is partial and in-frame only. The table has a few hundred thousand clones, 90% seen once. The sample taken for sequencing was PBMCs or T cells enriched from blood (not recorded which). Source of these receptors: a woman aged 18-30 years with acute COVID-19. CDR3s include the opening cysteine and the closing phenylalanine or tryptophan. The order of the fields is V gene, J gene, clone size, D gene, CDR3 DNA, CDR3 protein. The D gene is left open where the match is weak. Size tells how often a clone was seen (once, few, many) or the class of an expanded clone, and some rows leave it out.

TRBV27	TRBJ2-7	NA	TRBD1	TGTGCCAGCAGGGGGACAGGGGGAAATAACGAGCAGTACTTC	CASRGTGGNNEQYF
TRBV5-1	TRBJ1-3	NA	NA	TGCGCCAGCAGCTTGACAGGCGAAGACACCATATATTTT	CASSLTGEDTIYF
TRBV24-1	TRBJ2-3	NA	TRBD1	TGTGCCACCAGTGATAGGACAGGGGTGGCAGATACGCAGTATTTT	CATSDRTGVADTQYF
TRBV19	TRBJ2-3	NA	NA	TGTGCCAGTAGTATAGGTAGCGGCACCCCCACAGATACGCAGTATTTT	CASSIGSGTPTDTQYF
TRBV27	TRBJ1-2	NA	NA	TGTGCCAGCAGTTTAAATGGGAAGGGGGACTATGGCTACACCTTC	CASSLNGKGDYGYTF
TRBV18	TRBJ1-6	NA	TRBD1	TGTGCCAGCTCACCGGCGAACAGGGGGCAATCACCCCTCCACTTT	CASSPANRGQSPLHF
TRBV5-6	TRBJ2-2	NA	NA	TGTGCCAGCAGCCCCGCCGTACAGGGAAACACCGGGGAGCTGTTTTTT	CASSPAVQGNTGELFF
TRBV9	TRBJ1-2	NA	NA	TGTGCCAGCAGCGTAGATTATAACAGACGCTATGGCTACACCTTC	CASSVDYNRRYGYTF
TRBV27	TRBJ1-4	NA	NA	TGTGCCAGCAGTTTAACTGCAACTAATGAAAAACTGTTTTTT	CASSLTATNEKLFF
TRBV21-1	TRBJ2-1	NA	NA	TGTGCCAGAGAGGGGACAGGGGGCGCAGGGCCCCTGTATGAGCAGTTCTTC	CAREGTGGAGPLYEQFF
TRBV2	TRBJ1-5	NA	NA	TGTGCCAGCCGGGAGGATGAGGGATATAGCAATCAGCCCCAGCATTTT	CASREDEGYSNQPQHF
TRBV19	TRBJ1-3	NA	TRBD1	TGTGCCAGTAGTGTTCTGGGACAGGGGTATGGAAACACCATATATTTT	CASSVLGQGYGNTIYF
TRBV28	TRBJ1-5	NA	NA	TGTGCCAGCAGTTATCCCCCGAGGGAGGCTCGAGGGATCAATCAGCCCCAGCATTTT	CASSYPPREARGINQPQHF
TRBV28	TRBJ1-6	NA	NA	TGTGCCAGCAGTTTGGAGGGTTGGAAGTCACCCCTCCACTTT	CASSLEGWKSPLHF
TRBV5-1	TRBJ2-5	NA	TRBD1	TGCGCCAGCAGCCCAGGCAGGGGGACAGAGACCCAGTACTTC	CASSPGRGTETQYF
TRBV7-9	TRBJ2-7	NA	NA	TGTGCCAGCAGCTTAGGGACGCGGGGCTGGGACCGTTACGAGCAGTACTTC	CASSLGTRGWDRYEQYF
TRBV28	TRBJ1-5	NA	NA	TGTGCCAGCAGTTGGGGGGGGGCTACCGATCAGCCCCAGCATTTT	CASSWGGATDQPQHF
TRBV5-6	TRBJ1-5	NA	TRBD1	TGTGCCAGCAGCTTGATCGGACAGGGAGCAGGGCAGCCCCAGCATTTT	CASSLIGQGAGQPQHF
TRBV15	TRBJ1-6	NA	NA	TGTGCCACCAGCAGGGGATTCAGGGGTTCACCCCTCCACTTT	CATSRGFRGSPLHF
TRBV4-2	TRBJ1-1	NA	TRBD1	TGTGCCAGCAGCCAAGAGGGGACAGCACGAGCTTTCTTT	CASSQEGTARAFF
TRBV18	TRBJ1-5	NA	TRBD1	TGTGCCAGCTCACCAGGGACAGGGGCCCCAAATCAGCCCCAGCATTTT	CASSPGTGAPNQPQHF
TRBV29-1	TRBJ1-2	NA	TRBD1	TGCAGCGTTGAAATCGAAGGGACAGGGAGCTGGGGCTACACCTTC	CSVEIEGTGSWGYTF
TRBV19	TRBJ2-1	NA	NA	TGTGCCAGTAGTATAGATGGGACATCCCTAAGGCTATCCTACAATGAGCAGTTCTTC	CASSIDGTSLRLSYNEQFF
TRBV2	TRBJ1-4	NA	NA	TGTGCCAGCAGCTCCAGGGCCGAGGAAAAACTGTTTTTT	CASSSRAEEKLFF
TRBV11-3	TRBJ2-7	NA	TRBD1	TGTGCCAGCAGCCCAGGACAGGGCGGCGAGCAGTACTTC	CASSPGQGGEQYF
TRBV20-1	TRBJ2-2	NA	TRBD2	TGCAGTGCTAGTTACTCTCTTTTGGCTGGGACTAGCGGGTTCACCGGGGAGCTGTTTTTT	CSASYSLLAGTSGFTGELFF
TRBV5-4	TRBJ1-4	once	TRBD1	TGTGCCAGCAACACGGACAGGGTGCCTGAAAAACTGTTTTTT	CASNTDRVPEKLFF
TRBV19	TRBJ1-1	NA	TRBD1	TGTGCCAGTAGTTCCCGGACAGGGACTGAAGCTTTCTTT	CASSSRTGTEAFF
TRBV5-1	TRBJ1-1	once	NA	TGCGCCAGCAGCTTGGAGCGGCGCATGAACACTGAAGCTTTCTTT	CASSLERRMNTEAFF
TRBV6-2/TRBV6-3	TRBJ2-7	few	TRBD2	TGTGCCAGCAGTTACTGGGGACTAGCGAGCTACGAGCAGTACTTC	CASSYWGLASYEQYF
TRBV11-3	TRBJ1-6	NA	NA	TGTGCCAGCAGCCCCACCTATAATTCACCCCTCCACTTT	CASSPTYNSPLHF
TRBV7-2	TRBJ2-1	NA	TRBD2	TGTGCCAGCAGCTTAGGAGGACTAGCGGGAGGAGCTGCGCAGTTCTTC	CASSLGGLAGGAAQFF
TRBV28	TRBJ2-7	NA	TRBD1	TGTGCCAGCAGGGCATGGGACAGCAACTACGAGCAGTACTTC	CASRAWDSNYEQYF
TRBV28	TRBJ1-2	few	NA	TGTGCCAGCAGTCTCCCTCCCACAGGGAAAGGCTACACCTTC	CASSLPPTGKGYTF
TRBV7-9	TRBJ1-6	NA	NA	TGTGCCAGCAGCCCTGAGTCGGGCTCCTATAATTCACCCCTCCACTTT	CASSPESGSYNSPLHF
TRBV19	TRBJ2-5	NA	NA	TGTGCCAGTAGTAGAGGCCAGGGAACAGAGACCCAGTACTTC	CASSRGQGTETQYF
TRBV11-2	TRBJ2-7	NA	NA	TGTGCCAGCAGCAAGCAGGATTTTTACGAGCAGTACTTC	CASSKQDFYEQYF
TRBV5-5	TRBJ2-4	NA	TRBD2	TGTGCCAGCAGCTTACAGTTGGGGGGGAGTAAATGGATTCAGTACTTC	CASSLQLGGSKWIQYF
TRBV27	TRBJ2-6	NA	NA	TGTGCCAGCAGTCCACAGCTCTCTGGGGCCAACGTCCTGACTTTC	CASSPQLSGANVLTF
TRBV11-3	TRBJ2-1	NA	NA	TGTGCCAGCAGCCATGACCGGGGTCCCTACAATGAGCAGTTCTTC	CASSHDRGPYNEQFF
TRBV30	TRBJ2-5	NA	TRBD2	TGTGCCTGGAGTGTTAGCGGGTTGGGGAGGCCGAAGACCCAGTACTTC	CAWSVSGLGRPKTQYF
TRBV4-1	TRBJ1-2	NA	NA	TGCGCCAGCAGCCAAGACCAAACAGGGTACTATGGCTACACCTTC	CASSQDQTGYYGYTF
TRBV9	TRBJ2-1	NA	TRBD2	TGTGCCAGCAGCCCTCTAGCGGGCTCCTACAATGAGCAGTTCTTC	CASSPLAGSYNEQFF
TRBV7-7	TRBJ2-4	NA	NA	TGTGCTAGCAGCTTAGTGGCAGGGGAGAACCTAGCCAAAAACATTCAGTACTTC	CASSLVAGENLAKNIQYF
TRBV28	TRBJ2-7	NA	TRBD2	TGTGCCAGCAGCCAGGGACTAGTCTACGAGCAGTACTTC	CASSQGLVYEQYF
TRBV7-2	TRBJ2-1	NA	TRBD2	TGTGCCAGCAGCTCCCTCGGGGGGAATGAGCAGTTCTTC	CASSSLGGNEQFF
TRBV28	TRBJ2-7	NA	NA	TGTGCCAGCAGTGGGAGATACGAGCAGTACTTC	CASSGRYEQYF
TRBV30	TRBJ2-2	NA	TRBD1	TGTGCCTGGGGTACAGGGGCCGGGGAGCTGTTTTTT	CAWGTGAGELFF
TRBV28	TRBJ2-1	once	NA	TGTGCCAGCAGTAGGACAGTATACAATGAGCAGTTCTTC	CASSRTVYNEQFF
TRBV28	TRBJ2-7	NA	NA	TGTGCCAGCAGTTTACTTACGGTCTCCTACGAGCAGTACTTC	CASSLLTVSYEQYF
TRBV7-9	TRBJ1-6	few	NA	TGTGCCAGCAGCGACGGGAGCTCCTATAATTCACCCCTCCACTTT	CASSDGSSYNSPLHF
TRBV5-1	TRBJ2-7	NA	NA	TGCGCCACTTCCCCGACAGCTCAACTTCTCGAGCAGTACTTC	CATSPTAQLLEQYF